The entry below describes one TCR beta chain. What it binds is unknown. This sample is part of a study of PD-1 blockade in mismatch repair-deficient tumors. Clones were read by immunoSEQ multiplex PCR, and TCRdb kept only the in-frame ones, dropping some. The sample lists about 49,000 clones, roughly 82% occurring once. The CDR3 spans 16 residues. V shed 4 bases and J 3 bases; nucleotides not matched to a gene: 6. Germline lookup yields CDR1 GTSNPN and CDR2 SVGIG (reference sequence). Study observations and caveats: After pembrolizumab, tumor-resident clones rose rapidly, then generally contracted before radiologic responses.

Source: PBMCs, taken before pembrolizumab treatment. This receptor was obtained from an adult with mismatch repair-deficient cancer. The chain couples TRBV30 to TRBJ2-3, with 14 bases lining up with TRBD2. CDR3 sequence reads: CAWNPGLAGATDTQYF. The CDR3 DNA follows: TGTGCCTGGAACCCGGGACTAGCGGGAGCAACAGATACGCAGTATTTT. Variable domain in full (rest from reference TRBV30 and TRBJ2-3): SQTIHQWPATLVQPVGSPLSLECTVEGTSNPNLYWYRQAAGRGLQLLFYSVGIGQISSEVPQNLSASRPQDRQFILSSKKLLLSDSGFYLCAWNPGLAGATDTQYFGPGTRLTVL.